This TCR beta chain originates from a study of blood T cell repertoires in COVID-19. Libraries were prepared by immunoSEQ multiplex PCR; TCRdb keeps only in-frame clonotypes and omits some of them. The profile shows over 350,000 clones, roughly 85% of them singletons. The CDR3 length is 12 residues. This clone was recorded only once. The sequence was obtained from a woman between 18 and 29 years old with acute COVID-19. The V call is TRBV21-1, the J call TRBJ2-5; the table's D call of TRBD2 was not tested on the DNA. TRBV21-1 is termed a pseudogene. The sequenced sample consisted of PBMCs or T cells enriched from blood (not recorded which). CDR3 bases: TGTGCCAGCAGCAAAGACGGAGAGACCCAGTACTTC. Translating it yields CASSKDGETQYF.